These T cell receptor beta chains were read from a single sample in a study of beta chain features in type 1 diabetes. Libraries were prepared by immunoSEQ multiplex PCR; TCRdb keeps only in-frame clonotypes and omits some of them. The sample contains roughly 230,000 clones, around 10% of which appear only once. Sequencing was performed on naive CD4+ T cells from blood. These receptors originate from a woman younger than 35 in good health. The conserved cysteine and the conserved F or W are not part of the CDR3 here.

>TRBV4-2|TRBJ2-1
ASSQRGQGSSYNEQF
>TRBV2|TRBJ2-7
ASSDSTYSYEQY
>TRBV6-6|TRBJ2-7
ASSKLIKRGGSEQY
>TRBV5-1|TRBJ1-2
ASRPGQGISDGYT
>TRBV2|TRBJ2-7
ASSDNRRDDLY
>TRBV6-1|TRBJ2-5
ASSEPTGLGETQY
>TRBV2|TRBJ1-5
ASRGQGSNQPQH
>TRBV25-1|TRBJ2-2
ASSGLADTGELF
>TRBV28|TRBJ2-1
ASSLGTSGISPGGF
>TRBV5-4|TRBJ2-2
ASRRTTDNTGELF
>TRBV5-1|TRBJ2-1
ASSKGLQLNNEQF
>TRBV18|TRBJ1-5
ASSPGSGPHQPQH
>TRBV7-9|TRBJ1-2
ASSGRGLGYT
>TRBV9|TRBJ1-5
ASSVTGQGKPSNQPQH
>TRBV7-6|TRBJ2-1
ASSLAERAHGGEQF
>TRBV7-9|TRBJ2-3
ASSPRPPGLAGGDTQY
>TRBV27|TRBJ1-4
ASKPLRVATNEKLF
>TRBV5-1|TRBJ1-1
ASSFGQGADTEAF
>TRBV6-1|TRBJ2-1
ASRTDASSTEQF
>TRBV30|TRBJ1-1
AWSPPPRVNTEAF
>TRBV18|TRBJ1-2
ASSPPNRGNYGYT
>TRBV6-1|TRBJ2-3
ASSEFRDTQY
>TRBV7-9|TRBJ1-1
ASSFGTGANTEAF
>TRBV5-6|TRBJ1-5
ASSLYDRSNQPQH
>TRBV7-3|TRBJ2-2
ASSFSGAGGELF
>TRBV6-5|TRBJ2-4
ASSFGQLAKNIQY
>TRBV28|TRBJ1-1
ATGGGSTEAF
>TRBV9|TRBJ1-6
ASSVEGRVDSPLH
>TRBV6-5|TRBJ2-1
ASRLRDNTYNEQF
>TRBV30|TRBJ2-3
AWSVRARGSYTQY
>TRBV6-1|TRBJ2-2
ASSEGPSLGELF
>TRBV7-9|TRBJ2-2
ASSLIQTSGIATGELF
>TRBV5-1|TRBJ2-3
ASSLVPGAVTQY
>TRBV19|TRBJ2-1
ASRQGAYNEQF
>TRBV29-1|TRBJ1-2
SVGFRQGDGYT
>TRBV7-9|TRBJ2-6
ASSLDRAGANVLT
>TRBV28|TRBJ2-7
ASSLGGGGYEQY